Listed below are T cell receptor beta chains from one sample, sequenced in a study of a mutant IDH1 vaccine in newly diagnosed glioma. For these TCRs, the target antigens are not known. TCRdb keeps only in-frame clones here, not all; method: immunoSEQ multiplex PCR. The table includes some 130,000 clones, about 80% detected once. The material sequenced was PBMCs, taken from a glioma patient whose treatment included an IDH1 peptide vaccine. These receptors were obtained from a middle-aged man with glioma. Each CDR3 is given with its conserved first and last residue. Fields, in order: J gene, V gene, CDR3 protein.

j_call: TRBJ2-1; v_call: TRBV5-6; cdr3_aa: CASSIDGFSYNEQFF
j_call: TRBJ1-4; v_call: TRBV15; cdr3_aa: CATSRGTGPNEKLFF
j_call: TRBJ1-4; v_call: TRBV15; cdr3_aa: CATSRGTGVGEKLFF
j_call: TRBJ2-7; v_call: TRBV10-3; cdr3_aa: CAISGGLAGSEQYF
j_call: TRBJ2-7; v_call: TRBV27; cdr3_aa: CASSPGHPGTYEQYF
j_call: TRBJ2-7; v_call: TRBV4-3; cdr3_aa: CASSQGEEQYF
j_call: TRBJ2-7; v_call: TRBV6-1; cdr3_aa: CASSEVPPREQYF
j_call: TRBJ2-1; v_call: TRBV6-4; cdr3_aa: CASSDGSGGANEQFF
j_call: TRBJ1-4; v_call: TRBV21-1; cdr3_aa: CASSRYPGRDRASTNEKLFF
j_call: TRBJ1-1; v_call: TRBV7-9; cdr3_aa: CASSSGGQGRAFF
j_call: TRBJ2-7; v_call: TRBV30; cdr3_aa: CAWRPTGPQGASYEQYF
j_call: TRBJ2-7; v_call: TRBV29-1; cdr3_aa: CSVVRAQDDEQYF
j_call: TRBJ1-3; v_call: TRBV4-2; cdr3_aa: CASSQGGISGNTIYF
j_call: TRBJ2-6; v_call: TRBV10-3; cdr3_aa: CATGRISGANVLTF
j_call: TRBJ2-7; v_call: TRBV11-1; cdr3_aa: CASSLELSGPPYEQYF
j_call: TRBJ2-2; v_call: TRBV30; cdr3_aa: CAWSPIGGVTGELFF
j_call: TRBJ1-1; v_call: TRBV7-2; cdr3_aa: CASSLIRGVAEAFF